This T cell receptor beta chain appears in the sequencing data of a study of cytomegalovirus exposure and HLA in healthy donors. Findings and limits, study-wide: Earlier findings revealed that most TCR beta V segments proved productive either about 87% or about 30% of the time. It emerged from a later analysis that several of the most significant clusters appeared to be linked to common viral pathogens.

The PCR was carried out with 60 Vbeta primers and 13 Jbeta primers. Sequencing used immunoSEQ multiplex PCR; TCRdb keeps in-frame clones, though not all of them. The table lists 100,000 or so clones, about 83% of them singletons, with approximately 6.1% in the top ten. CDR1 and CDR2 from the germline V gene are SGHTA and FQGNSA. This CDR3 is 16 amino acids long. Trimming cost V 5 bases and J 7 bases, with 20 bases left between them. Details on this clone: The antigen remains unidentified.

Material for sequencing was PBMCs. The V call is TRBV7-2, the J call TRBJ2-2, with a possible D match to TRBD1 (5 bases). The receptor was derived from a man aged 18-30 years in good health and CMV-seronegative. Here the CDR3 reads CASSPTLLGRGGELFF. The CDR3 coding sequence is TGTGCCAGCAGCCCCACACTCCTGGGGCGCGGCGGGGAGCTGTTTTTT.